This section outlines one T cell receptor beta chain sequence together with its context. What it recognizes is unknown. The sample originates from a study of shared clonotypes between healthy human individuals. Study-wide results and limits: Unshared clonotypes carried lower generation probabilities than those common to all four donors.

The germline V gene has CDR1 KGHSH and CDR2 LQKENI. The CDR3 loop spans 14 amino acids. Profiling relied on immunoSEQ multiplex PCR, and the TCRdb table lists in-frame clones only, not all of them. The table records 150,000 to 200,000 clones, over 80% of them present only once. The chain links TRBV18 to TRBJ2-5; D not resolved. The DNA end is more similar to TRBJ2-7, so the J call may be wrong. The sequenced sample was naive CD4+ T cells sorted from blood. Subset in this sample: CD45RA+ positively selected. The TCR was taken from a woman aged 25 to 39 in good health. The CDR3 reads CASSPSSDLYEQYF. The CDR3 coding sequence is TGTGCCAGCTCACCGTCCAGCGACCTCTACGAGCAGTACTTC.